These T cell receptor beta chains were read from a single sample in a study of blood T cell repertoires in COVID-19. Generated by immunoSEQ multiplex PCR, the TCRdb table keeps only in-frame clones and is missing some. There are about 70,000 clones in the sample; about 81% occur only once, and around 14% lies in the top ten. The specimen was peripheral blood. These receptors were obtained from an elderly man with acute or convalescent COVID-19. The CDR3 runs from the conserved cysteine through the conserved F or W. Each record gives: CDR3 protein, V gene, J gene.

CDR3aa: CASSLTGAGEQFF
v_gene: TRBV7-9
j_gene: TRBJ2-1

CDR3aa: CASSYSAGDNSPLHF
v_gene: TRBV6-5
j_gene: TRBJ1-6

CDR3aa: CASSRGRNEKLFF
v_gene: TRBV19
j_gene: TRBJ1-4

CDR3aa: CASSWDRGETQYF
v_gene: TRBV19
j_gene: TRBJ2-5

CDR3aa: CASSRDRGADTQYF
v_gene: TRBV2
j_gene: TRBJ2-3

CDR3aa: CASSRLAGEETQYF
v_gene: TRBV5-6
j_gene: TRBJ2-5

CDR3aa: CASSPSGRGERTQYF
v_gene: TRBV6-2/TRBV6-3
j_gene: TRBJ2-5

CDR3aa: CASSLGPAGDSYEQYF
v_gene: TRBV5-6
j_gene: TRBJ2-7

CDR3aa: CASSVRQGSFGNTIYF
v_gene: TRBV9
j_gene: TRBJ1-3

CDR3aa: CASSTTGDYNSPLHF
v_gene: TRBV19
j_gene: TRBJ1-6

CDR3aa: CSVEGGGLGETQYF
v_gene: TRBV29-1
j_gene: TRBJ2-5

CDR3aa: CASSRVPLTGGLANIQYF
v_gene: TRBV5-6
j_gene: TRBJ2-4

CDR3aa: CASSQGAERTGYGYTF
v_gene: TRBV4-1
j_gene: TRBJ1-2

CDR3aa: CASSFRGGDGYTF
v_gene: TRBV27
j_gene: TRBJ1-2

CDR3aa: CASSLALAGDTDTQYF
v_gene: TRBV5-1
j_gene: TRBJ2-3

CDR3aa: CASTGDYSGNTIYF
v_gene: TRBV19
j_gene: TRBJ1-3

CDR3aa: CASSPAPGLAYEQFF
v_gene: TRBV7-6
j_gene: TRBJ2-1

CDR3aa: CASSDLAGGRRNEQFF
v_gene: TRBV6-4
j_gene: TRBJ2-1

CDR3aa: CASSLQGLGSPLHF
v_gene: TRBV7-2
j_gene: TRBJ1-6

CDR3aa: CASSLDSHGYTF
v_gene: TRBV11-2
j_gene: TRBJ1-2

CDR3aa: CATSDPSGLDQPQHF
v_gene: TRBV24-1
j_gene: TRBJ1-5

CDR3aa: CASSPSRGGRHGYTF
v_gene: TRBV28
j_gene: TRBJ1-2

CDR3aa: CASSFETGEIRTQYF
v_gene: TRBV5-1
j_gene: TRBJ2-3

CDR3aa: CAINSGITDTQYF
v_gene: TRBV10-3
j_gene: TRBJ2-3

CDR3aa: CASRGTGGEIGYTF
v_gene: TRBV27
j_gene: TRBJ1-2

CDR3aa: CASSQERSLRQETQYF
v_gene: TRBV4-2
j_gene: TRBJ2-5

CDR3aa: CAVGTGVNQPQHF
v_gene: TRBV2
j_gene: TRBJ1-5

CDR3aa: CASSPWTGGKGELFF
v_gene: TRBV7-7
j_gene: TRBJ2-2

CDR3aa: CATERDRGHYEQYF
v_gene: TRBV6-5
j_gene: TRBJ2-7

CDR3aa: CASSVGDRGVVEQYF
v_gene: TRBV9
j_gene: TRBJ2-7

CDR3aa: CASSPQGYEQYF
v_gene: TRBV6-2/TRBV6-3
j_gene: TRBJ2-7

CDR3aa: CATQSNTEAFF
v_gene: TRBV15
j_gene: TRBJ1-1

CDR3aa: CAIKESTGELFF
v_gene: TRBV10-3
j_gene: TRBJ2-2

CDR3aa: CASSLGQPQETQYF
v_gene: TRBV11-3
j_gene: TRBJ2-5

CDR3aa: CASSLVVSFGSDTQYF
v_gene: TRBV5-8
j_gene: TRBJ2-3

CDR3aa: CATTQGGMDTGELFF
v_gene: TRBV24-1
j_gene: TRBJ2-2

CDR3aa: CASSLAQGREQYF
v_gene: TRBV5-1
j_gene: TRBJ2-7

CDR3aa: CASSLWTSGADEQFF
v_gene: TRBV18
j_gene: TRBJ2-1

CDR3aa: CASTLAGENIQYF
v_gene: TRBV10-2
j_gene: TRBJ2-4

CDR3aa: CASSDEDGYTF
v_gene: TRBV2
j_gene: TRBJ1-2

CDR3aa: CASSLGSGNPSAYEQYF
v_gene: TRBV7-2
j_gene: TRBJ2-7

CDR3aa: CASSGQGGYTF
v_gene: TRBV2
j_gene: TRBJ1-2